The 30 T cell receptor beta chains reported below all come from one sample, sequenced in a study of blood T cells in healthy people across ages. Together with a sample-barcoded 5' primer, a J-beta primer mix was included in a second PCR lasting roughly 6 to 12 cycles. TCRdb fed the 5' RACE reads into MiXCR, producing one record per CDR3 protein. In the table there are 780,000 or so distinct CDR3 sequences, 25% of which are singletons. This sample was shared with a second study, whose subject was T cells of mothers and their children.

Sequenced material: blood. The receptors derive from a boy younger than 18 in good health.

The chain has TRBV29-1 and TRBJ2-3; unclear D gene. The CDR3 has 11 residues. Germline V gene sequence: CDR1 SQVTM, CDR2 ANQGSEA. Trimming cost V 3 bases and J 4 bases, with 5 bases left between them. In nucleotides, the CDR3 is TGCAGCGTTGATAGGTCAGATACGCAGTATTTT. This sequence encodes CSVDRSDTQYF.

This clonotype has at least ten counts. This chain uses TRBV12-3 or TRBV12-4 with TRBJ2-7; tentatively, D is TRBD2 (5 bases). V lost 6 bases and J 1 base, leaving 16 bases between the germline ends. The CDR3 contains 15 residues. CDR3 bases: TGTGCCAGCAGCAGCACTAGTTTAGGGTCCTACGAGCAGTACTTC. It translates to CASSSTSLGSYEQYF.

This clonotype was observed a few times. The genes are TRBV7-9 and TRBJ2-7, with 10 bases lining up with TRBD1. CDR1 and CDR2 (germline): SEHNR, FQNEAQ (reference sequence). The CDR3 is 17 amino acids. Losses at the gene ends were 0 bases for V and 5 bases for J; bases not matched to a gene: 10. The chain's CDR3 is CASSLARRQGATHEQYF. In DNA, the CDR3 is TGTGCCAGCAGCTTAGCCCGGCGACAGGGGGCTACCCACGAGCAGTACTTC.

This sequence joins TRBV9 and TRBJ2-7, with 9 bases identical to TRBD1. The trim removed 4 bases at V and 6 bases at J, leaving 8 bases unmatched. Germline V CDR1 and CDR2: SGDLS, YYNGEE. CDR3 length: 14 amino acids. This chain's CDR3 is CASSRDRAFLEQYF. The CDR3 DNA is TGTGCCAGCAGCCGGGACAGGGCTTTTCTCGAGCAGTACTTC.

In its sample, this clonotype was seen a few times. V gene TRBV5-4 combines with J gene TRBJ1-2; D call uncertain. The CDR3 has 13 residues. Germline-derived CDR1 and CDR2 are SGHNT and YYREEE (reference sequence). V lost 0 bases and J 8 bases, leaving 11 bases between the germline ends. The chain's CDR3 is CASSLETGEGYTF. In DNA form, the CDR3 reads TGTGCCAGCAGCTTGGAGACGGGAGAGGGCTACACCTTC.

This clonotype was picked up one time. A read error may produce the germline difference seen at one junction end. Written as DNA, the CDR3 is TGCAGTGCCGGAAACAGCGGAAGGGCCGTTAGCCCCTACAATGAGCGGTTCTTC. Protein sequence: CSAGNSGRAVSPYNERFF. V is TRBV20-1 and J is TRBJ2-1, with D possibly TRBD2 on 5 matching bases. CDR3 length: 18 residues. Germline V gene sequence: CDR1 DFQATT, CDR2 SNEGSKA (reference sequence).

V usage is TRBV28 and J usage is TRBJ2-5, with 8 bases aligning to TRBD1. V gave up 7 bases and J gave up 5 bases; unmatched junction bases: 12. Germline-derived CDR1 and CDR2 are MDHEN and SYDVKM. CDR3 length equals 15 residues. Here the CDR3 reads CASNSPQGGHETQYF. In DNA, the CDR3 is TGTGCCAGCAACTCCCCACAGGGGGGACATGAGACCCAGTACTTC.

V is TRBV20-1 and J is TRBJ2-1; either TRBD1 or TRBD2 may supply D (5 bases each). The CDR3 contains 13 residues. Germline assignment: CDR1 DFQATT and CDR2 SNEGSKA (reference sequence). The V and J ends lost 3 bases and 4 bases respectively, with 10 bases between them. The CDR3 protein is CSASGAIYNEQFF. The CDR3 DNA reads TGCAGTGCTAGCGGGGCCATTTACAATGAGCAGTTCTTC.

This chain connects TRBV2 to TRBJ2-6; no clear D. V was cut by 6 bases and J by 0 bases, with 9 bases left in between. The CDR3 is 15 amino acids. CDR1 is SNHLY and CDR2 is FYNNEI in the germline V gene. In DNA form, the CDR3 reads TGTGCCAGCAGCCCTCGGTTCTCTGGGGCCAACGTCCTGACTTTC. Translated: CASSPRFSGANVLTF.

The rearrangement joins TRBV20-1 to TRBJ1-3, with a possible D match to TRBD1 (5 bases). The CDR3 loop spans 17 amino acids. Germline lookup yields CDR1 DFQATT and CDR2 SNEGSKA (reference sequence). The V gene lost 3 bases and the J gene lost 0 bases, with 18 bases spanning the gap. This CDR3 reads CSARIEKGRNSGNTIYF. In DNA form, the CDR3 reads TGCAGTGCTAGGATTGAAAAGGGACGGAACTCTGGAAACACCATATATTTT.

V usage is TRBV5-1 and J usage is TRBJ2-2, with D tentatively TRBD2 (5 bases). Germline assignment: CDR1 SGHRS and CDR2 YFSETQ. V lost 5 bases to trimming and J lost 7 bases, with 12 bases between them. The CDR3 sequence is 13 residues long. CDR3 region: CASSEWGDGELFF. CDR3 nucleotides: TGCGCCAGCAGTGAATGGGGAGACGGGGAGCTGTTTTTT.

In its sample, this clonotype was seen a few times. The rearrangement links TRBV28 to TRBJ1-2; D is unresolved. The CDR3 loop spans 13 amino acids. Trimming left V 5 bases short and J 4 bases short, with 11 bases between. The germline V gene has CDR1 MDHEN and CDR2 SYDVKM. Here the CDR3 DNA reads TGTGCCAGCAGTCCGGGGTTCACCTATGGCTACACCTTC. Protein product: CASSPGFTYGYTF.

A few counts support this clonotype. The chain uses TRBV11-2 and TRBJ2-7, with D maybe TRBD1 (6 bases). With the DNA end fitting TRBJ2-1 better, the J assignment may be wrong. CDR1 and CDR2 from the germline V gene are SGHAT and FQNNGV. The CDR3 runs to 15 residues. CDR3 residues: CASSPTRGQYNEQFF. The CDR3 DNA reads TGTGCCAGCAGCCCGACCCGTGGACAGTACAATGAGCAGTTCTTC.

This clonotype turned up a few times. The rearrangement uses TRBV20-1 and TRBJ2-5, with TRBD2 matching over 10 bases. TRBJ2-1 explains the end of the DNA better; the J call may be wrong. Germline V gives CDR1 DFQATT, CDR2 SNEGSKA (reference sequence). The CDR3 has 15 residues. Here the CDR3 DNA reads TGCAGTGCTCCCACCCAGCGGGAGGGATACAATGAGCAGTTCTTC. It specifies CSAPTQREGYNEQFF.

This chain uses TRBV27 with TRBJ2-7, with TRBD1 matching over 10 bases. V lost 5 bases to trimming and J lost 4 bases; unmatched junction nucleotides: 8. Germline assignment: CDR1 MNHEY and CDR2 SMNVEV (reference sequence). This CDR3 has 15 residues. The CDR3 protein is CASSPGDRGGYEQYF. DNA for the CDR3: TGTGCCAGCAGTCCAGGGGACAGGGGTGGTTACGAGCAGTACTTC.

This chain uses TRBV9 with TRBJ2-2; D gene ambiguous. V lost 0 bases, J lost 4 bases, and 7 bases lay in between. Germline V gives CDR1 SGDLS, CDR2 YYNGEE. This CDR3 is built from 14 residues. Here the CDR3 DNA reads TGTGCCAGCAGCGTAGCTGAGGCCACCGGGGAGCTGTTTTTT. This codes for CASSVAEATGELFF.

This clonotype was found a few times. Possible read error: a much larger clone is one base away. The chain links TRBV4-3 to TRBJ2-5; D perhaps matches TRBD1 (6 bases). Germline V CDR1 and CDR2: LGHNA, YSLEER. The CDR3 covers 13 residues. V was clipped by 3 bases and J by 5 bases, with 10 bases between them. CDR3 nucleotide sequence: TGCGCCAGCAGCCACGGCAGGGGCGAGACCCAGTACTTC. As protein: CASSHGRGETQYF.

V gene TRBV3-1 combines with J gene TRBJ2-7; a weak D match, TRBD2 (6 bases). V was trimmed by 3 bases and J by 3 bases, leaving 15 bases between them. Germline CDR1 is LGHDT and CDR2 is YNNKEL (reference sequence). The length of the CDR3 is 15 residues. The CDR3 DNA sequence: TGTGCCAGCAGCCATGGTCCCGGGACTGACTACGAGCAGTACTTC. This encodes CASSHGPGTDYEQYF.

The chain is built from TRBV7-2 and TRBJ2-3, with D perhaps matching TRBD2 (6 bases). Germline CDR1 SGHTA, CDR2 FQGNSA. CDR3 length: 17 amino acids. V lost 7 bases and J lost 1, with 21 bases in between. CDR3 coding DNA: TGTGCCAGCACTCGGGTGGGGGGAATTTCGGGCACAGATACGCAGTATTTT. Its protein is CASTRVGGISGTDTQYF. Full variable domain (outside the CDR3, taken from reference TRBV7-2 and TRBJ2-3): GAGVSQSPSNKVTEKGKDVELRCDPISGHTALYWYRQSLGQGLEFLIYFQGNSAPDKSGLPSDRFSAERTGGSVSTLTIQRTQQEDSAVYLCASTRVGGISGTDTQYFGPGTRLTVL.

This clonotype appeared a few times. V is TRBV4-3 and J is TRBJ2-7; D gene uncertain. V was shortened by 4 bases and J by 0 bases, with 13 bases between the two germline ends. There are 15 residues in the CDR3. CDR1 LGHNA and CDR2 YSLEER come from the germline V gene. The CDR3 sequence: CASSPSASLSYEQYF. CDR3 DNA sequence: TGCGCCAGCAGCCCCTCGGCTTCCCTCTCCTACGAGCAGTACTTC.

This clonotype has only a few counts. At one end the junction does not follow the germline gene, possibly because of a read error. The chain has TRBV20-1 and TRBJ1-1; weak D call: TRBD1 (5 bases). Germline lookup yields CDR1 DFQATT and CDR2 SNEGSKA (reference sequence). This CDR3 contains 14 residues. As DNA, the CDR3 is TGCAGTGCTAGTTCCAGGGTTACGAACACTGAAGCCTTCTTT. It translates to CSASSRVTNTEAFF.

A few counts support this clonotype. The V gene is TRBV20-1, the J gene TRBJ2-7, with 9 bases matching TRBD1. The junction had 11 bases not matched to a gene; V was cut back by 6 bases and J by 5 bases. The length of the CDR3 is 14 residues. Germline CDR1 DFQATT, CDR2 SNEGSKA (reference sequence). The CDR3 region is CSARNRDRVNEQYF. The CDR3 coding sequence is TGCAGTGCGAGGAACCGGGACAGGGTCAACGAGCAGTACTTC.

The table lists this clonotype with a few counts. This chain links TRBV15 with TRBJ2-1; 8 bases agree with TRBD2. CDR3 length equals 15 residues. Germline V gives CDR1 LNHNV, CDR2 YYDKDF (reference sequence). The ends lost 1 base at V and 6 bases at J; junction bases unmatched: 5. CDR3 nucleotide sequence: TGTGCCACCAGCAGAGCGGGGGGGAGGCTCAATGAGCAGTTCTTC. Translating gives CATSRAGGRLNEQFF.

This rearrangement joins TRBV12-3 or TRBV12-4 to TRBJ2-5; TRBD1 or TRBD2 may be the D gene (5 bases each). Trimming left V 7 bases short and J 0 bases short, with 15 bases between. The CDR3 runs to 15 residues. CDR3 in amino acids: CASNIGTIHQETQYF. Written as DNA, the CDR3 is TGTGCCAGCAACATAGGGACCATACACCAAGAGACCCAGTACTTC.

This clonotype was recorded a few times. The gene calls are TRBV12-3 or TRBV12-4 and TRBJ1-2, with D possibly TRBD1 on 5 matching bases. The V end lost 4 bases, the J end lost 0 bases, and 12 bases lay between the germline ends. The CDR3 has 15 residues. The CDR3 reads CASSWPETANYGYTF. CDR3 nucleotide sequence: TGTGCCAGCAGTTGGCCAGAGACAGCTAACTATGGCTACACCTTC.

There are a few counts of this clonotype. The chain couples TRBV5-1 to TRBJ1-4; D is uncertain. Germline CDR1 SGHRS, CDR2 YFSETQ. V lost 5 bases to trimming and J lost 5 bases, with 10 bases between them. The CDR3 totals 13 residues. The CDR3 coding sequence is TGCGCCAGCAGTATGGGGTCCAATGAAAAACTGTTTTTT. Amino acids: CASSMGSNEKLFF. The full variable domain, with the rest looked up from reference TRBV5-1 and TRBJ1-4, is KAGVTQTPRYLIKTRGQQVTLSCSPISGHRSVSWYQQTPGQGLQFLFEYFSETQRNKGNFPGRFSGRQFSNSRSEMNVSTLELGDSALYLCASSMGSNEKLFFGSGTQLSVL.

The rearrangement joins TRBV11-2 to TRBJ1-1; D is perhaps TRBD1 (5 bases). V gave up 9 bases and J gave up 5 bases, with 19 bases separating them. CDR3 length: 14 residues. Germline CDR1 and CDR2: SGHAT and FQNNGV. The CDR3 is CASNLLGEETEAFF. The DNA for the CDR3 is TGTGCCAGTAACTTGTTGGGGGAGGAAACTGAAGCTTTCTTT.

V usage is TRBV28 and J usage is TRBJ2-5; 7 bases match TRBD1. The J call may be incorrect, as the DNA end agrees better with TRBJ2-7. This CDR3 has 19 residues. Germline V CDR1 and CDR2: MDHEN, SYDVKM. This chain's CDR3 is CASSLGNFWGQLGTYEQYF. The CDR3 region has the DNA TGTGCCAGCAGTCTCGGAAATTTCTGGGGACAGTTGGGAACCTACGAGCAGTACTTC.

The chain joins TRBV4-1 to TRBJ1-6, with 8 positions matching TRBD1. The V gene end was trimmed by 2 bases and the J gene end by 7 bases; junction bases not matched to a gene: 7. Germline values: CDR1 MGHRA, CDR2 YSYEKL. This CDR3 is built from 16 residues. CDR3 sequence reads: CASSQSRGRGNSPLHF. CDR3 bases: TGCGCCAGCAGCCAATCCAGGGGGCGAGGGAATTCACCCCTCCACTTT.

CDR3 sequence reads: CSAIGTGSYEQYF. CDR3 DNA sequence: TGCAGTGCTATCGGGACAGGGAGCTACGAGCAGTACTTC. The chain couples TRBV20-1 to TRBJ2-7, with 9 positions matching TRBD1. This CDR3 region has 13 residues. CDR1 is DFQATT and CDR2 is SNEGSKA in the germline V gene (reference sequence). With V trimmed by 4 bases and J by 3 bases, 4 bases remained unmatched.